This T cell receptor (beta chain) was profiled in a study of blood T cell repertoires in COVID-19. As for the study in general: Researchers got acute and convalescent COVID-19 samples from the United States, Italy and Spain. Sources were T cells, B-cell-depleted T cells, or PBMCs; the material itself was cDNA or gDNA.

Generated by immunoSEQ multiplex PCR, the TCRdb table keeps only in-frame clones and is missing some. The table records 100,000 to 140,000 clones, 84% of them present only once. Germline CDR1 reads MDHEN; CDR2 reads SYDVKM. This CDR3 comprises 12 residues. The V and J ends lost 6 bases and 7 bases respectively, with 10 bases between them. This TCR was recovered from a human donor in a cohort sampled during active COVID-19. Material for sequencing was peripheral blood. The genes are TRBV28 and TRBJ1-5; D may be TRBD1 (6 bases). The CDR3 coding sequence is TGTGCCAGCAGGGGACAAGGACAGCCCCAGCATTTT. The encoded protein is CASRGQGQPQHF.